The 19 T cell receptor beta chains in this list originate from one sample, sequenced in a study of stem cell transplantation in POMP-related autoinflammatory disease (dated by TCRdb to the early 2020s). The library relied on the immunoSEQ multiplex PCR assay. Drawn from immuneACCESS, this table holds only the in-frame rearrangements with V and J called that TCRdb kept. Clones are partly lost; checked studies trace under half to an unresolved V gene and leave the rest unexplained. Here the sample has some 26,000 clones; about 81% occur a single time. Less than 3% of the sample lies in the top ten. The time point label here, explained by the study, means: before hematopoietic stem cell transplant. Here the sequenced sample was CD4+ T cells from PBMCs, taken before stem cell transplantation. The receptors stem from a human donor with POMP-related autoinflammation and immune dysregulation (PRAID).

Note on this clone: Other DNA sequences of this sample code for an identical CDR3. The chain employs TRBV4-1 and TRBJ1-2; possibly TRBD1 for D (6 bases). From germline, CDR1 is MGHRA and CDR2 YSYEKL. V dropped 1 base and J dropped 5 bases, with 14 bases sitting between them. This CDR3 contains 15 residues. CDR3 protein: CASSQGEQGKYGYTF. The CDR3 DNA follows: TGCGCCAGCAGCCAAGGCGAACAGGGAAAGTATGGCTACACCTTC.

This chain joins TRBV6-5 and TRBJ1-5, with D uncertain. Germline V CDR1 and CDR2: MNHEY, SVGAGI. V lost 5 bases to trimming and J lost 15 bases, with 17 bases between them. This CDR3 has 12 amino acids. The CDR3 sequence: CASSDGRIKGHF. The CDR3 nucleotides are TGTGCCAGCAGTGACGGCAGGATCAAGGGGCATTTT.

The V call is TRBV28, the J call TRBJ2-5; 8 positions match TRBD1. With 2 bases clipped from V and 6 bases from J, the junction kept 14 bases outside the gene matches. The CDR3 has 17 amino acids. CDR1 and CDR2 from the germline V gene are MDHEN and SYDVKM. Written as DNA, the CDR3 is TGTGCCAGCAGTTTACGGACACGACAGGGGTGGGAGAAGACCCAGTACTTC. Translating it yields CASSLRTRQGWEKTQYF.

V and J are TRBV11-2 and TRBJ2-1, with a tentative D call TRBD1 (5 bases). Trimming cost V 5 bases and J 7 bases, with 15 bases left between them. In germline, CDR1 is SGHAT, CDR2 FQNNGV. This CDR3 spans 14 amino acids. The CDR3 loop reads CASSISGILNEQFF. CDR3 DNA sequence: TGTGCCAGCAGCATCTCAGGGATACTAAATGAGCAGTTCTTC.

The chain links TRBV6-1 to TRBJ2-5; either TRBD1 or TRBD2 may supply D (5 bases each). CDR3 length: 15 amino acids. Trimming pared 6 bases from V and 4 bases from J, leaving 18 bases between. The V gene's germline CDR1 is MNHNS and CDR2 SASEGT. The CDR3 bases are TGTGCCAGCAGGCCCCGAGAGGGGAAGGGAGAGACCCAGTACTTC. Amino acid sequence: CASRPREGKGETQYF.

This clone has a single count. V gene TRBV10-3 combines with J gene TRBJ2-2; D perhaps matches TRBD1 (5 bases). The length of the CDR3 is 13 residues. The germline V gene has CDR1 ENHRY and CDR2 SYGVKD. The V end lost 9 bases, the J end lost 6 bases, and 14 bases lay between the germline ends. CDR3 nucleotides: TGTGCCATACAGGAACCAAACGCCGGGGAGCTGTTTTTT. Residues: CAIQEPNAGELFF.

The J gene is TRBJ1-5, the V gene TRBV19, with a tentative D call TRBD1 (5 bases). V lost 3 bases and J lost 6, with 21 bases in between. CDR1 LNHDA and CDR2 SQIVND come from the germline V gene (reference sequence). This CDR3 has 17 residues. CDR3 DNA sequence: TGTGCCAGTAGTATTCTCTGGCCAGGGACGGTCGGTCAGCCCCAGCATTTT. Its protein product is CASSILWPGTVGQPQHF.

CDR3: CAWSVGADDMPQHF. Written as DNA, the CDR3 is TGTGCCTGGAGTGTAGGGGCGGACGATATGCCCCAGCATTTT. The rearrangement links TRBV30 to TRBJ1-5; D perhaps matches TRBD1 (5 bases). The CDR3 runs to 14 residues. Germline loops: CDR1 GTSNPN, CDR2 SVGIG (reference sequence). V was pared by 0 bases and J by 9 bases, with 15 bases between.

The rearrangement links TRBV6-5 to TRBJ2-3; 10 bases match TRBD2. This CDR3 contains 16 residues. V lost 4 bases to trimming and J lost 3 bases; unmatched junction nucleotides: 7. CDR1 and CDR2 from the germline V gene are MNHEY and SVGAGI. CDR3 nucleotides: TGTGCCAGCAGTTCGCTTTCTAGCGGGAGTACAGATACGCAGTATTTT. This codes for CASSSLSSGSTDTQYF.

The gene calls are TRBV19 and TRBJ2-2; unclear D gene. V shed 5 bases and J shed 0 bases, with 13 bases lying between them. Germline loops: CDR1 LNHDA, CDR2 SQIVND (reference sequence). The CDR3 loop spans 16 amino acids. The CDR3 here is CASSYGFGSNTGELFF. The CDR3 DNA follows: TGTGCCAGTAGTTATGGGTTTGGATCGAACACCGGGGAGCTGTTTTTT.

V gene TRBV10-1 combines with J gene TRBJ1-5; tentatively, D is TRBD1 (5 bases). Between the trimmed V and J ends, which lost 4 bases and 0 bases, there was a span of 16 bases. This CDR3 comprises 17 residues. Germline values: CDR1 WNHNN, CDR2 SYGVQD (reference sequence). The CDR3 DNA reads TGCGCCAGCAGTGGAAGCCCGGGACTCACTAGCAATCAGCCCCAGCATTTT. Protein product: CASSGSPGLTSNQPQHF.

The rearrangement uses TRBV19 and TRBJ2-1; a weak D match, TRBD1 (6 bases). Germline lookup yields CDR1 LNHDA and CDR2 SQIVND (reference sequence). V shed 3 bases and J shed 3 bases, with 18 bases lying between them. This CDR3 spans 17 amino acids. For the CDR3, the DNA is TGTGCCAGTAGTATCGCCCCTCGGACAGTGGACTACAATGAGCAGTTCTTC. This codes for CASSIAPRTVDYNEQFF.

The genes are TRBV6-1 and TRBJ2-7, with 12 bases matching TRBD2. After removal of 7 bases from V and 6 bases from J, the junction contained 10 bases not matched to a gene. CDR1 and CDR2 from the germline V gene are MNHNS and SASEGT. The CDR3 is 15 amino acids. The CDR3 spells CASTGLAGTFGEQYF. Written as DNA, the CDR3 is TGTGCCAGCACTGGACTAGCGGGAACCTTCGGCGAGCAGTACTTC.

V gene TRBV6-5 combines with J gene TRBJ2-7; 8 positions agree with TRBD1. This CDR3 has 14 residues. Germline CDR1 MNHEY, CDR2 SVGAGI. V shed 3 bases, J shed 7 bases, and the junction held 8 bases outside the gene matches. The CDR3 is CASSYDRGTREQYF. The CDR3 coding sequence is TGTGCCAGCAGTTATGACAGGGGAACAAGGGAGCAGTACTTC.

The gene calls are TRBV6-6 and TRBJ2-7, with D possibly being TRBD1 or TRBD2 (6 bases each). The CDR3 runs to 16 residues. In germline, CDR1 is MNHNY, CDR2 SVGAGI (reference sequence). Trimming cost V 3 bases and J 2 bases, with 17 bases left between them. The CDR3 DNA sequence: TGTGCCAGCAGTTATCGGGGGCCAGCCGGAACCTACGAGCAGTACTTC. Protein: CASSYRGPAGTYEQYF.

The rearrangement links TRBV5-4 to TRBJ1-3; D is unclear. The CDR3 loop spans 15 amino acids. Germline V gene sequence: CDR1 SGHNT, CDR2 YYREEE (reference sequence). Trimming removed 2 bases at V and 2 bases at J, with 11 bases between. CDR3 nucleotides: TGTGCCAGCAGCTTACGGGAGGCGGCTGGAAACACCATATATTTT. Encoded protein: CASSLREAAGNTIYF.

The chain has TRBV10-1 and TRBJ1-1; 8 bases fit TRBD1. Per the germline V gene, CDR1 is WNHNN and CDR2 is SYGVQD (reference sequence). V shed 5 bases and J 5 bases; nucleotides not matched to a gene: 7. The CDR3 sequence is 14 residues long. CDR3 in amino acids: CASSLSGGATEAFF. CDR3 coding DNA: TGCGCCAGCAGTCTATCAGGGGGCGCAACTGAAGCTTTCTTT.

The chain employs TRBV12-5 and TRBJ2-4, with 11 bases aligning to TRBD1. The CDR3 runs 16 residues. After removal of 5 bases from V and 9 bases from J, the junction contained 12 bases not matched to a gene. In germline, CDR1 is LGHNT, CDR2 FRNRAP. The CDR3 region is CASGKGQGVNGVIQYF. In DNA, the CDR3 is TGTGCTAGTGGTAAGGGACAGGGGGTAAATGGTGTCATTCAGTACTTC. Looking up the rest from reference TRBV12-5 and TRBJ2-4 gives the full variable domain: DARVTQTPRHKVTEMGQEVTMRCQPILGHNTVFWYRQTMMQGLELLAYFRNRAPLDDSGMPKDRFSAEMPDATLATLKIQPSEPRDSAVYFCASGKGQGVNGVIQYFGAGTRLSVL.

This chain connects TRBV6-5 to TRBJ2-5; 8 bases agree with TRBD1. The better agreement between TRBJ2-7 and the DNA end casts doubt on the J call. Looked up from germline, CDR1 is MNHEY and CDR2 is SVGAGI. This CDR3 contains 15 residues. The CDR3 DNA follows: TGTGCCAGCAGTCTGGACAGGGATTCGAGCTACGAGCAGTACTTC. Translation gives CASSLDRDSSYEQYF.